One TCR beta chain is described in this entry. As yet, its antigen is unknown. This entry is derived from a study of shared clonotypes between healthy human individuals. Study at large: CD4 naive and CD4 memory each took three plates per donor, while CD8 naive took two and CD8 memory one. Study results and limitations: Shared clonotypes: about 5.3% naive CD4, around 3.5% naive CD8, less than 2.5% memory CD4, more than 0.3% memory CD8.

This CDR3 spans 12 amino acids. The germline CDR1 and CDR2 sequences are SGHNT and YYREEE (reference sequence). The ends were cut back, 4 bases at V and 11 bases at J, with 16 bases in the middle. Free of recent acute infections or vaccinations, the donors were healthy HIV-negative adults. Sequenced by immunoSEQ multiplex PCR; TCRdb stores in-frame clones only, minus some. Found here are roughly 1,600,000 clones, approximately 98.5% of them singletons; the top ten hold approximately 0.38%. The sample consisted of naive CD4+ T cells sorted from blood. Subset of the sample: CD45RA+ positively selected. The sequence derives from a man aged 30 to 45 in good health. This rearrangement joins TRBV5-4 to TRBJ2-7; maybe TRBD1 (6 bases). This CDR3 is CASSPTPGVEYF. The DNA of the CDR3 is TGTGCCAGCAGCCCCACGCCAGGGGTGGAGTACTTC.